The 10 T cell receptor beta chains below come from one sample, sequenced in a study of T cells in Graves' hyperthyroidism and ophthalmopathy. The TCR beta CDR3 regions underwent amplification using RNA transcripts as the source. The TCR CDR3 first-round RT-PCR relied on the HTBI primer set. MiXCR, run by TCRdb on the multiplex PCR reads, gives a single entry per CDR3 protein. The table shows under 500,000 distinct CDR3 sequences, with more than 12% occurring only once. The specimen was blood. Receptors originate from a man aged 50 to 59 with Graves' ophthalmopathy.

V is TRBV10-3 and J is TRBJ2-1; no firm D call. V shed 5 bases and J shed 5 bases, with 13 bases lying between them. The CDR3 totals 14 residues. The V gene's germline CDR1 is ENHRY and CDR2 SYGVKD. The CDR3 DNA reads as TGTGCCATCAGTCACCCCGAGAGGAACAATGAGCAGTTCTTC. It codes for CAISHPERNNEQFF.

The sample holds many counts of this clonotype. The genes are TRBV4-1 and TRBJ2-7; TRBD2 agrees at 9 bases. From germline, CDR1 is MGHRA and CDR2 YSYEKL. J gave up 7 bases and V 1 base, and 8 bases lay outside the gene matches. This CDR3 is built from 15 residues. The CDR3 DNA sequence: TGCGCCAGCAGCCAAGTAAGCCTAGCGGGAAGTGAGCAGTACTTC. Its translation is CASSQVSLAGSEQYF.

This clonotype was observed many times. This rearrangement joins TRBV5-4 to TRBJ2-5; no definite D call. Between the trimmed V and J ends, which lost 4 bases and 3 bases, there was a span of 7 bases. The CDR3 is 12 residues long. CDR1 and CDR2 from the germline V gene are SGHNT and YYREEE (reference sequence). Here the CDR3 reads CASSRDKETQYF. CDR3 in DNA: TGTGCCAGCAGCCGTGATAAAGAGACCCAGTACTTC. Together with reference TRBV5-4 and TRBJ2-5, the CDR3 gives the full variable domain: ETGVTQSPTHLIKTRGQQVTLRCSSQSGHNTVSWYQQALGQGPQFIFQYYREEENGRGNFPPRFSGLQFPNYSSELNVNALELDDSALYLCASSRDKETQYFGPGTRLLVL.

The chain carries TRBV20-1 and TRBJ2-6; TRBD1 is a possible D gene (7 bases). Germline loops: CDR1 DFQATT, CDR2 SNEGSKA (reference sequence). Trimming took off 5 bases at V and 3 bases at J, with 11 bases between the two ends. The CDR3 loop spans 14 amino acids. The CDR3 loop reads CSARGTVGANVLTF. The CDR3 DNA follows: TGCAGTGCTCGGGGGACAGTTGGGGCCAACGTCCTGACTTTC.

This clonotype has a count of ten or more. This chain connects TRBV6-2 or TRBV6-3 to TRBJ2-1; possibly TRBD1 or TRBD2 for D (5 bases each). Trimming left V 0 bases short and J 8 bases short, with 17 bases between. In germline, CDR1 is MNHEY, CDR2 SVGEGT. This CDR3 contains 16 residues. This CDR3 reads CASSYSTRDDTYEQFF. CDR3 coding DNA: TGTGCCAGCAGTTACTCAACCCGGGACGACACATATGAGCAGTTCTTC.

This clonotype was counted at least ten times. This rearrangement joins TRBV5-5 to TRBJ2-1; possible D gene TRBD2, 5 bases. Trimming stripped 1 base from V and 0 bases from J, with 5 bases between. CDR3 length equals 14 residues. Germline CDR1 reads SGHKS; CDR2 reads YYEKEE (reference sequence). The CDR3 spells CASSLRDSYNEQFF. As DNA, the CDR3 is TGTGCCAGCAGCTTGCGGGACTCCTACAATGAGCAGTTCTTC.

This clonotype came up many times. The gene calls are TRBV6-1 and TRBJ1-1, with D uncertain. The ends were cut back, 6 bases at V and 4 bases at J, with 15 bases in the middle. Germline V gene lookup returns CDR1 MNHNS and CDR2 SASEGT. The CDR3 has 14 residues. The CDR3 DNA follows: TGTGCCAGCAGATACCTCACCCGAGGCACTGAAGCTTTCTTT. This sequence encodes CASRYLTRGTEAFF.

This clonotype has a count of ten or more. The rearrangement uses TRBV11-2 and TRBJ2-7; D is unclear. The V end was cut by 5 bases, the J end by 3 bases, with 11 bases between. The germline CDR1 and CDR2 sequences are SGHAT and FQNNGV. This CDR3 is 13 amino acids long. The CDR3 region is CASSAPPVYEQYF. DNA of the CDR3: TGTGCCAGCAGCGCCCCTCCAGTCTACGAGCAGTACTTC.

Of note for this clonotype: Compared with germline, one end of the junction differs, possibly owing to a read error. The V call is TRBV3-1, the J call TRBJ1-2; 7 nucleotides align to TRBD1. CDR1 and CDR2 (germline): LGHDT, YNNKEL (reference sequence). The CDR3 covers 15 residues. This CDR3 is CASGHLQNRGGGYTF. The CDR3 nucleotides read TGTGCCAGCGGCCACCTTCAGAACAGGGGTGGTGGCTACACCTTC.

This clonotype was seen ten or more times. The J gene is TRBJ2-7, the V gene TRBV10-3; 9 positions match TRBD2. Germline V gene data show CDR1 as ENHRY and CDR2 as SYGVKD. CDR3 length equals 14 residues. Germline trimming cut 6 bases from V and 6 bases from J; bases unmatched to any gene: 9. The CDR3, as DNA: TGTGCCATCAGGAACGGCGGGAGGGGTTTCGAGCAGTACTTC. Protein: CAIRNGGRGFEQYF.